One sample yielded the 14 T cell receptor beta chains listed below, sequenced in a study of blood T cells in healthy people across ages. Through a sample-barcoded 5' primer and a J-beta primer mix, a second PCR was run for roughly 7 to 11 cycles. TCRdb independently ran MiXCR on the 5' RACE reads; one entry per CDR3 protein. In the table there are some 1.4 million distinct CDR3 sequences, 40% to 50% of which are singletons. Sequences were obtained from blood. These receptor sequences come from a young woman in good health.

The gene calls are TRBV7-8 and TRBJ1-6; 7 positions match TRBD1. The V gene's germline CDR1 is SGHVS and CDR2 FQNEAQ. The junction had 5 bases not matched to a gene; V was cut back by 5 bases and J by 4 bases. The CDR3 sequence is 15 residues long. The CDR3 region is CASSPDRAYNSPLHF. The CDR3 DNA reads TGTGCCAGCAGCCCCGACAGGGCATATAATTCACCCCTCCACTTT.

This clonotype was observed a single time. The junction departs from the called germline gene at one end, perhaps through a read error. The chain uses TRBV6-5 and TRBJ2-2; 9 bases align to TRBD1. This CDR3 is 16 amino acids long. The germline CDR1 and CDR2 sequences are MNHEY and SVGAGI. In nucleotides, the CDR3 is TGTGCCGGCACCGATGGGACAGGGATGAACACCGGGGAGCAGTTTTTT. As protein: CAGTDGTGMNTGEQFF.

The J gene is TRBJ2-3, the V gene TRBV18; D possibly corresponds to TRBD2 (7 bases). The CDR3 has 15 amino acids. In germline, CDR1 is KGHSH, CDR2 LQKENI. The V gene lost 6 bases and the J gene lost 4 bases, with 17 bases spanning the gap. CDR3 nucleotides: TGTGCCAGCTCCTCCGCAGGCGGGGGCCCAGATACGCAGTATTTT. The encoded protein is CASSSAGGGPDTQYF. Complete variable domain (other parts from reference TRBV18 and TRBJ2-3): NAGVMQNPRHLVRRRGQEARLRCSPMKGHSHVYWYRQLPEEGLKFMVYLQKENIIDESGMPKERFSAEFPKEGPSILRIQQVVRGDSAAYFCASSSAGGGPDTQYFGPGTRLTVL.

A remark on this clonotype: A junction end diverges from the germline sequence, so it may reflect a read error. Here the CDR3 reads CASSPDRSPETRYF. The DNA for the CDR3 is TGTGCCAGCAGTCCGGACAGGAGTCCCGAGACCCGGTACTTC. The chain carries TRBV27 and TRBJ2-5, with 7 bases aligning to TRBD1. The CDR3 has 14 residues. Germline-derived CDR1 and CDR2 are MNHEY and SMNVEV (reference sequence).

On this clonotype itself: Since a much larger clone is just one base distant, this may be a read error. This chain links TRBV7-2 with TRBJ2-1, with D tentatively TRBD2 (7 bases). Germline-derived CDR1 and CDR2 are SGHTA and FQGNSA. The V and J ends lost 5 bases and 7 bases respectively, with 18 bases between them. CDR3 length: 15 amino acids. The CDR3 DNA reads as TGTGCCAGCAGCCAACTAGCGAGGGGGTATAATGAGCAGTTCTTC. It translates to CASSQLARGYNEQFF.

The genes are TRBV6-6 and TRBJ2-1, with a possible D match to TRBD2 (6 bases). Germline CDR1 and CDR2: MNHNY and SVGAGI (reference sequence). V lost 2 bases to trimming and J lost 8 bases, with 19 bases between them. The length of the CDR3 is 16 residues. DNA of the CDR3: TGTGCCAGCAGTTACCGTAGCGGAGGGGCCTCCGATGAGCAGTTCTTC. The encoded protein is CASSYRSGGASDEQFF.

The rearrangement uses TRBV6-5 and TRBJ2-7; D is perhaps TRBD1 (6 bases). The CDR3 contains 14 residues. Trimming left V 2 bases short and J 0 bases short, with 8 bases between. Germline V gives CDR1 MNHEY, CDR2 SVGAGI. CDR3 amino acids: CASSYGGNSYEQYF. The CDR3 nucleotides read TGTGCCAGCAGTTACGGGGGCAACTCCTACGAGCAGTACTTC.

In its sample, this clonotype was seen a few times. The J gene is TRBJ1-2, the V gene TRBV15; D possibly corresponds to TRBD1 (5 bases). The germline gives CDR1 LNHNV, CDR2 YYDKDF (reference sequence). The CDR3 extends over 16 amino acids. V lost 0 bases and J 7 bases, leaving 18 bases between the germline ends. The CDR3 nucleotides read TGTGCCACCAGCAGAGATGGGGCAGCCACTGTCCTTGGCTACACCTTC. Translated, it gives CATSRDGAATVLGYTF.

This clonotype was counted a few times. The gene calls are TRBV4-1 and TRBJ2-6; TRBD2 is a possible D gene (6 bases). This CDR3 is built from 19 residues. Germline CDR1 MGHRA, CDR2 YSYEKL. Trimming took 2 bases from V and 5 from J, leaving 22 bases between them. CDR3: CASSQPGRRGVSRANVLTF. The CDR3 DNA reads TGCGCCAGCAGCCAACCGGGACGGCGGGGTGTGTCTCGGGCCAACGTCCTGACTTTC.

In DNA form, the CDR3 reads TGTGCCTGGGAGGGACAGGGGATGGGGTACGAGCAGTACTTC. Translating it yields CAWEGQGMGYEQYF. The gene calls are TRBV30 and TRBJ2-7, with TRBD1 matching 10 bases. The V gene's germline CDR1 is GTSNPN and CDR2 SVGIG (reference sequence). The CDR3 sequence is 14 residues long. The V gene end was trimmed by 5 bases and the J gene end by 4 bases; junction bases not matched to a gene: 8.

The V and J genes are TRBV25-1 and TRBJ2-6; possibly TRBD1 for D (6 bases). Per germline, CDR1 MGHDK and CDR2 SYGVNS. With 3 bases removed from V and 2 bases from J, the gap between germline ends came to 14 bases. CDR3 length: 17 residues. Here the CDR3 reads CASSDNNREPGANVLTF. CDR3 nucleotides: TGTGCCAGCAGTGACAATAACAGGGAACCTGGGGCCAACGTCCTGACTTTC.

The chain recombines TRBV6-5 with TRBJ2-5; D call uncertain. The CDR3 extends over 12 amino acids. The germline CDR1 and CDR2 sequences are MNHEY and SVGAGI. V was shortened by 6 bases and J by 13 bases, with 18 bases between the two germline ends. The CDR3 loop reads CASSLGDPPWYF. The DNA for the CDR3 is TGTGCCAGCAGCCTAGGAGATCCCCCATGGTACTTC.

This chain links TRBV21-1 with TRBJ2-5; the D call of TRBD1 is as the table states it, not checked on the DNA. TRBV21-1 is designated a pseudogene. CDR3 length equals 16 residues. This CDR3 reads CASSPSRVFDEGTQYF. CDR3 DNA: TGTGCCAGCAGTCCTTCCAGGGTCTTCGACGAGGGGACCCAGTACTTC.

The J gene is TRBJ1-2, the V gene TRBV7-9, with D possibly being TRBD1 (6 bases). Trimming pared 4 bases from V and 8 bases from J, leaving 17 bases between. Germline values: CDR1 SEHNR, CDR2 FQNEAQ (reference sequence). This CDR3 spans 14 amino acids. Written as DNA, the CDR3 is TGTGCCAGCAGCTCTACAGGGTACGGCGTAGGCTACACCTTC. This sequence encodes CASSSTGYGVGYTF.